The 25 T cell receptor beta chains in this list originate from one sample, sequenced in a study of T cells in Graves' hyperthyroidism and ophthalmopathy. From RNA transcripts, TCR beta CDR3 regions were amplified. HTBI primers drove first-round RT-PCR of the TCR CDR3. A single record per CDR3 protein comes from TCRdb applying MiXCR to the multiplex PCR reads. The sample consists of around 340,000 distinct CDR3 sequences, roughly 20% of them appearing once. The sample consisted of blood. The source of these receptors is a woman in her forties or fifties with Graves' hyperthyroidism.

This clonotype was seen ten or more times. CDR3 DNA sequence: TGTGCCAGCAGTGACGGACAGGCAGATACGCAGTATTTT. Protein sequence: CASSDGQADTQYF. V gene TRBV6-1 combines with J gene TRBJ2-3, with 7 bases aligning to TRBD1. This CDR3 spans 13 amino acids. V dropped 3 bases and J dropped 4; count of bases not matched to a gene: 1. Germline CDR1 and CDR2: MNHNS and SASEGT.

In DNA, the CDR3 is TGTGCCAGCAGTCCCGGGTCCGCTGAAGCTTTCTTT. Translation gives CASSPGSAEAFF. The genes are TRBV27 and TRBJ1-1; D is unclear. Trimming left V 5 bases short and J 6 bases short, with 10 bases between. Germline V gene sequence: CDR1 MNHEY, CDR2 SMNVEV (reference sequence). The CDR3 is 12 amino acids.

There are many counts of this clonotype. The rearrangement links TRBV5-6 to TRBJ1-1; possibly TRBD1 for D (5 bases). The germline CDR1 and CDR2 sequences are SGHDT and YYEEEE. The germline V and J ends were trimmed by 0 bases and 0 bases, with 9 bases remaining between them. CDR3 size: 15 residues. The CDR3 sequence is CASSLERGMNTEAFF. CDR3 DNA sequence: TGTGCCAGCAGCTTGGAAAGGGGTATGAACACTGAAGCTTTCTTT.

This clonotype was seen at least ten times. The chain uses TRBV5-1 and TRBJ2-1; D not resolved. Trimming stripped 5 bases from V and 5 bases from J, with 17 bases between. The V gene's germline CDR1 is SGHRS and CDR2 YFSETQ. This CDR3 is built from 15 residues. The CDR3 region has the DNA TGCGCCAGCAGACCCCTACGGAACGAGGACAATGAGCAGTTCTTC. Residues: CASRPLRNEDNEQFF.

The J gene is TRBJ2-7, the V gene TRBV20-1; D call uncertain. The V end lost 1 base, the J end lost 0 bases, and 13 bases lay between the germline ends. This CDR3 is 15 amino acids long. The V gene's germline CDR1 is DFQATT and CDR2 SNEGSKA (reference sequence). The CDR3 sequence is CSARGAVINSYEQYF. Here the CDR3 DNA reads TGCAGTGCTAGAGGGGCGGTGATCAACTCCTACGAGCAGTACTTC.

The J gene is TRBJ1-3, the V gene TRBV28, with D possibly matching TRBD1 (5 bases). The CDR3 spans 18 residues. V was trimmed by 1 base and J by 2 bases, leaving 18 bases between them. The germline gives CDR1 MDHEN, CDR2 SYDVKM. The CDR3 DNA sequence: TGTGCCAGCAGTTTATCGCTATATACCCCAGGGACTGGAAACACCATATATTTT. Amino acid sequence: CASSLSLYTPGTGNTIYF.

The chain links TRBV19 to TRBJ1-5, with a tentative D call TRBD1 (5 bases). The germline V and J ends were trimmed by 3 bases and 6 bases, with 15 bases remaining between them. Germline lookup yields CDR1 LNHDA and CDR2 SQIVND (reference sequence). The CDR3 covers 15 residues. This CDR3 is CASSIRTQGGQPQHF. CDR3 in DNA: TGTGCCAGTAGTATCCGGACGCAGGGCGGTCAGCCCCAGCATTTT.

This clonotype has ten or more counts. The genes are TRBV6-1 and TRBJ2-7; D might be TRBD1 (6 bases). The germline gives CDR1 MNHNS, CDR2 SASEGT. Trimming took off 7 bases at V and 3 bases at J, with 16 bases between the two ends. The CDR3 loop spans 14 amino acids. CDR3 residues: CASITGSSSYEQYF. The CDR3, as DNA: TGTGCCAGCATTACAGGGTCAAGTAGCTACGAGCAGTACTTC.

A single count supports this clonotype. The CDR3 bases are TGTGCCAGCGGTGGAGGGGGACAGGGCTACGAGCAGTACTTC. This codes for CASGGGGQGYEQYF. The chain joins TRBV7-2 to TRBJ2-7; TRBD1 matches at 9 bases. Germline CDR1 SGHTA, CDR2 FQGNSA. V dropped 8 bases and J dropped 3; count of bases not matched to a gene: 8. CDR3 length equals 14 residues.

CDR3 DNA: TGTGCCATCAGTGACTGTATAGCGGGGGACCAATCCTACGAGCAGTACGTC. Protein product: CAISDCIAGDQSYEQYV. The V gene is TRBV10-3, the J gene TRBJ2-7; 9 bases are shared with TRBD2. The germline V gene encodes CDR1 ENHRY and CDR2 SYGVKD. J was trimmed by 1 base and V by 3 bases; bases with no gene match: 10. The CDR3 runs 17 residues.

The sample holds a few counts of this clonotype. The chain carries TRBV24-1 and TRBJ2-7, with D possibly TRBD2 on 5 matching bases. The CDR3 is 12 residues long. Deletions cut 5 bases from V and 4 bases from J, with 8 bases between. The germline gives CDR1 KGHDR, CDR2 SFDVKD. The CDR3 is CATSGGGYEQYF. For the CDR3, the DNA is TGTGCCACCAGTGGAGGAGGTTACGAGCAGTACTTC.

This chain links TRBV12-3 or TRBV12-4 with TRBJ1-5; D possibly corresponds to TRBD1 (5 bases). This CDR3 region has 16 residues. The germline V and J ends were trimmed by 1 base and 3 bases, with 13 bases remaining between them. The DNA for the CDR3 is TGTGCCAGCAGTTTAGGGCAGGGTTTAATCAATCAGCCCCAGCATTTT. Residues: CASSLGQGLINQPQHF.

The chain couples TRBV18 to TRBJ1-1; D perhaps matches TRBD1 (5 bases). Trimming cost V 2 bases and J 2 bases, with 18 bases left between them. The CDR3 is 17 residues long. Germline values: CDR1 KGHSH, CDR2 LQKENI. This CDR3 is CASSPISALGGNTEAFF. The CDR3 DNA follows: TGTGCCAGCTCACCAATCAGTGCTCTCGGGGGTAACACTGAAGCTTTCTTT.

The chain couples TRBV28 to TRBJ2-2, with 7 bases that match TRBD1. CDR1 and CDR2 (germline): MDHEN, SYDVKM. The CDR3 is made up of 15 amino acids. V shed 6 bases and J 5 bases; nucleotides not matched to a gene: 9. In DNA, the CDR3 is TGTGCCAGCAGGGCTGGACAGGTGGGGACCGGGGAGCTGTTTTTT. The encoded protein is CASRAGQVGTGELFF.

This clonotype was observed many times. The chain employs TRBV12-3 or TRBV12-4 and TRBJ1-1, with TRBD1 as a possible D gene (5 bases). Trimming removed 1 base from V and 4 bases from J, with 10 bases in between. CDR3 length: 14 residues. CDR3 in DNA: TGTGCCAGCAGTTTAGGCAGGGAAAGCACTGAAGCTTTCTTT. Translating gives CASSLGRESTEAFF.

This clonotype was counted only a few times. The CDR3 spells CASLPRSGNTIYF. The CDR3 nucleotides read TGTGCCAGCCTACCCCGCTCTGGAAACACCATATATTTT. V usage is TRBV12-3 or TRBV12-4 and J usage is TRBJ1-3; D uncertain. V lost 8 bases and J 0 bases, leaving 8 bases between the germline ends. CDR3 size: 13 residues.

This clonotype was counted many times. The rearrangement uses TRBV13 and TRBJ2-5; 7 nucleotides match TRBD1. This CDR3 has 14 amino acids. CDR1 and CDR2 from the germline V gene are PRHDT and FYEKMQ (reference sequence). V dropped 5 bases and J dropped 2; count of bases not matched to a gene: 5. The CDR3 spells CASSLRGQQETQYF. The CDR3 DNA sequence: TGTGCCAGCAGCCTAAGGGGGCAACAAGAGACCCAGTACTTC.

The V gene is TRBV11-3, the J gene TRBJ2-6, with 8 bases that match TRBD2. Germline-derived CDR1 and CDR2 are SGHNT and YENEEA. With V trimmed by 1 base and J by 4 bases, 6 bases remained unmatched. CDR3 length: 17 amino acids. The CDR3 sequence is CASSLGRGGSGANVLTF. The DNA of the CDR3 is TGTGCCAGCAGCTTAGGACGCGGGGGGTCAGGGGCCAACGTCCTGACTTTC.

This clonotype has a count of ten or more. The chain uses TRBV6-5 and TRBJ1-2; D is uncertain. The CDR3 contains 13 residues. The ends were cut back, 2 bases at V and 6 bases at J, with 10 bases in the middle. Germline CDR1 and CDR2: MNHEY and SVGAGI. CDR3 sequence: CASSYIGQDGYTF. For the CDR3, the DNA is TGTGCCAGCAGTTACATAGGTCAGGATGGCTACACCTTC.

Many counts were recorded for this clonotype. Written as DNA, the CDR3 is TGTGCCAGCAGCTTGATCGGCGGGAGCAGCAATGAGCAGTTCTTC. Its protein product is CASSLIGGSSNEQFF. This rearrangement joins TRBV11-2 to TRBJ2-1, with 7 bases aligning to TRBD2. Germline V gene sequence: CDR1 SGHAT, CDR2 FQNNGV. The J segment lost 6 bases and the V segment lost 3 bases, leaving 8 bases of the junction unmatched. The CDR3 covers 15 residues.

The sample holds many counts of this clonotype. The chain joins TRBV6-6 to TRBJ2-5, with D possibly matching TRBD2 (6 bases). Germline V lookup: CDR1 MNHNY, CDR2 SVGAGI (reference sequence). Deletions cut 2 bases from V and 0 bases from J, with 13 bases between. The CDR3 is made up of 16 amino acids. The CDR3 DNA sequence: TGTGCCAGCAGTTACATGGGGGACTGGTACCAAGAGACCCAGTACTTC. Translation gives CASSYMGDWYQETQYF.

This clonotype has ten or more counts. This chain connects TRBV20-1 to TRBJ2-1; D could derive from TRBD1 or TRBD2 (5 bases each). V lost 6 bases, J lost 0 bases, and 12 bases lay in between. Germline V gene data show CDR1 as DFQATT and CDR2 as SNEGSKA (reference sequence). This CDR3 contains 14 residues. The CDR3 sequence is CSAHPGGSYNEQFF. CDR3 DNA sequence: TGCAGTGCCCACCCTGGGGGCTCCTACAATGAGCAGTTCTTC.

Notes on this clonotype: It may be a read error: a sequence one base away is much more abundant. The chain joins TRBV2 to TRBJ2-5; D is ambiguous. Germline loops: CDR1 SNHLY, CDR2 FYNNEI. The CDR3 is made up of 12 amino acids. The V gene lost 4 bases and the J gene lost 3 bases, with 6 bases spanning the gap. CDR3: CASSVVEETQYF. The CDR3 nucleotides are TGTGCCAGCAGTGTGGTGGAAGAGACCCAGTACTTC.

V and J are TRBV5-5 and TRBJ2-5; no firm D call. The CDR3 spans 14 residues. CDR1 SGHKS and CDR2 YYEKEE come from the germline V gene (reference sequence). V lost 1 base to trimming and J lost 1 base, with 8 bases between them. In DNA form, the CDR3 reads TGTGCCAGCAGCTTGCGAGTAATCCAAGAGACCCAGTACTTC. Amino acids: CASSLRVIQETQYF. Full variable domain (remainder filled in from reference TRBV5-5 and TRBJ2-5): DAGVTQSPTHLIKTRGQQVTLRCSPISGHKSVSWYQQVLGQGPQFIFQYYEKEERGRGNFPDRFSARQFPNYSSELNVNALLLGDSALYLCASSLRVIQETQYFGPGTRLLVL.

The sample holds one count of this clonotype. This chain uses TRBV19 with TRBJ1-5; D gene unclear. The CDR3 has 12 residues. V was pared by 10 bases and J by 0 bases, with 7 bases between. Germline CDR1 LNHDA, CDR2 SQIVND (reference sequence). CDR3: CATPYSNQPQHF. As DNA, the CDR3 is TGTGCCACCCCTTATAGCAATCAGCCCCAGCATTTT.